Detailed here is one T cell receptor (beta chain). CDR1 and CDR2 (germline): DFQATT, SNEGSKA (reference sequence). The CDR3 runs to 13 residues. The junction had 3 bases not matched to a gene; V was cut back by 3 bases and J by 6 bases. Either two negative PCRs, clearance, or symptom resolution qualified Cohort 3 donors as recovered. The source of the sample is a study of blood T cell repertoires in COVID-19. Authors' methods: Amplification of reference gene primers provided the estimated nucleated cell counts. Only in-frame clones appear in the TCRdb table, and some are missing; sequencing was by immunoSEQ multiplex PCR. D and trimming were read from the DNA, whereas the V and J calls and clone size are those reported in that table. In the table there are around 150,000 clones, approximately 80% of which are singletons.

The sequenced sample was PBMCs or T cells enriched from blood (not recorded which). The rearrangement uses TRBV20-1 and TRBJ1-2; 11 nucleotides match TRBD1. This sequence was found in a woman aged 60 to 75 who had recovered from COVID-19. The CDR3 DNA follows: TGCAGTGCTAGTATGGGACAGGGGGATGGCTACACCTTC. The encoded protein is CSASMGQGDGYTF.